The 14 T cell receptor beta chains listed next were all sequenced from one sample in a study of shared T cell receptors in the human thymus. Generated by immunoSEQ multiplex PCR, the TCRdb table keeps only in-frame clones and is missing some. The table lists about 500,000 clones, more than 75% of them singletons. Separately, the same data were catalogued under a study of human thymus T cells.

Material for sequencing was thymocytes. Source of these receptors: a boy less than two years old with a congenital heart defect.

The chain recombines TRBV12-2 with TRBJ2-7; TRBD1, as called in the table, went unchecked against the DNA. TRBV12-2 is given as a pseudogene. This CDR3 is built from 15 residues. The CDR3 nucleotides read TGTGCAAGTCGCTTAGCGATCGACAGGGAGAACGAGCAGTACTTC. This gives the protein CASRLAIDRENEQYF.

The chain joins TRBV30 to TRBJ2-2; 7 bases line up with TRBD2. J lost 2 bases, V lost 0 bases, and 6 bases had no gene match. Germline V lookup: CDR1 GTSNPN, CDR2 SVGIG (reference sequence). The CDR3 covers 16 residues. This CDR3 is CAWSVGLAVNTGELFF. CDR3 nucleotide sequence: TGTGCCTGGAGTGTAGGGCTAGCGGTAAACACCGGGGAGCTGTTTTTT.

V usage is TRBV6-6 and J usage is TRBJ2-7; 8 positions agree with TRBD2. There are 15 residues in the CDR3. V lost 6 bases, J lost 2 bases, and 9 bases stayed unmatched. Germline values: CDR1 MNHNY, CDR2 SVGAGI (reference sequence). The CDR3 sequence is CASSRSGTRAYEQYF. CDR3 nucleotide sequence: TGTGCCAGCAGCCGGAGCGGGACTAGAGCCTACGAGCAGTACTTC.

With respect to this clone: Other DNA sequences within the sample encode an identical CDR3. In nucleotides, the CDR3 is TGTGCCATCAGTGACCCGGGACAGGCCTACGAGCAGTACTTC. Translating gives CAISDPGQAYEQYF. The rearrangement joins TRBV10-3 to TRBJ2-7; TRBD1 aligns across 8 bases. The V gene's germline CDR1 is ENHRY and CDR2 SYGVKD. The CDR3 consists of 14 residues. The V and J ends lost 3 bases and 2 bases, in that order; junction bases with no gene match: 3.

The rearrangement joins TRBV30 to TRBJ2-5, with D maybe TRBD1 (6 bases). Germline lookup yields CDR1 GTSNPN and CDR2 SVGIG (reference sequence). The ends were cut back, 5 bases at V and 4 bases at J, with 20 bases in the middle. The CDR3 runs 15 residues. Here the CDR3 DNA reads TGTGCCTGGGGTGGGACGAGCGGACAGTTAGAGACCCAGTACTTC. It specifies CAWGGTSGQLETQYF.

This clone was counted between two and nine times. V usage is TRBV29-1 and J usage is TRBJ2-3, with 8 bases matching TRBD2. This CDR3 contains 13 residues. Germline CDR1 is SQVTM and CDR2 is ANQGSEA. V was pared by 8 bases and J by 2 bases, with 6 bases of the junction left unmatched. CDR3 coding DNA: TGCAGCAGTAGCGGGATCCTCACAGATACGCAGTATTTT. Encoded protein: CSSSGILTDTQYF.

This chain links TRBV7-2 with TRBJ1-2; no reliable D call. CDR3 size: 11 residues. Germline CDR1 SGHTA, CDR2 FQGNSA. V lost 2 bases to trimming and J lost 7 bases, with 5 bases between them. As DNA, the CDR3 is TGTGCCAGCAGCTTACCGTCTGGCTACACCTTC. This encodes CASSLPSGYTF.

This clone showed up just a few times. The rearrangement uses TRBV29-1 and TRBJ2-7; D gene unclear. The CDR3 is 15 residues long. V was cut by 7 bases and J by 7 bases, with 26 bases left in between. Germline CDR1 reads SQVTM; CDR2 reads ANQGSEA. The CDR3 sequence: CSAKSDGHKLEEQYF. DNA of the CDR3: TGCAGCGCAAAGAGCGACGGTCACAAACTCGAGGAGCAGTACTTC.

This clone has only a few counts. V is TRBV2 and J is TRBJ2-3; 7 bases map to TRBD2. The CDR3 sequence is 16 residues long. Germline V lookup: CDR1 SNHLY, CDR2 FYNNEI. Unmatched junction bases numbered 9, after V lost 4 bases and J lost 2 bases. This CDR3 reads CASSVSGTTDTDTQYF. In nucleotides, the CDR3 is TGTGCCAGCAGTGTCTCCGGGACTACCGACACAGATACGCAGTATTTT.

The chain employs TRBV19 and TRBJ2-5; 7 positions agree with TRBD1. V lost 5 bases and J lost 3; bases outside the gene matches: 12. The CDR3 runs 16 residues. CDR1 is LNHDA, CDR2 SQIVND, per germline (reference sequence). This CDR3 is CASSLPLWDSEETQYF. The CDR3 bases are TGTGCCAGTAGTCTCCCCTTGTGGGACAGCGAAGAGACCCAGTACTTC.

This clone was seen a few times. The chain is built from TRBV4-1 and TRBJ2-3; D unresolved. This CDR3 contains 15 residues. Germline V CDR1 and CDR2: MGHRA, YSYEKL. The ends were cut back, 6 bases at V and 7 bases at J, with 20 bases in the middle. In nucleotides, the CDR3 is TGCGCCAGCAGTCGTGCCCTTGTATCAGAAAATACGCAGTATTTT. Its protein product is CASSRALVSENTQYF.

This chain connects TRBV14 to TRBJ2-7, with D uncertain. This CDR3 spans 15 amino acids. CDR1 is SGHDN, CDR2 FVKESK, per germline. The V end lost 2 bases, the J end lost 0 bases, and 11 bases lay between the germline ends. CDR3 DNA: TGTGCCAGCAGCCAACGGGTATCCCTCTCCTACGAGCAGTACTTC. Its protein product is CASSQRVSLSYEQYF.

This chain uses TRBV4-1 with TRBJ2-5; TRBD2 aligns across 8 bases. The germline V gene has CDR1 MGHRA and CDR2 YSYEKL. The CDR3 is made up of 16 amino acids. V lost 0 bases to trimming and J lost 4 bases; unmatched junction nucleotides: 7. The CDR3 here is CASSQEILAGRETQYF. CDR3 nucleotide sequence: TGCGCCAGCAGCCAAGAAATTTTAGCGGGAAGAGAGACCCAGTACTTC.

For the CDR3, the DNA is TGTGCCACCAGCAGAGACAGGATGAACACCGGGGAGCTGTTTTTT. Translation: CATSRDRMNTGELFF. The chain uses TRBV15 and TRBJ2-2, with unresolved D. The CDR3 is made up of 15 amino acids. Germline lookup yields CDR1 LNHNV and CDR2 YYDKDF (reference sequence). V was clipped by 0 bases and J by 1 base, with 6 bases between them.